This T cell receptor (beta chain) appears in the sequencing data of a study of monozygotic twins with inflammatory bowel disease. The CDR3 sequence is 14 residues long. Germline CDR1 DFQATT, CDR2 SNEGSKA (reference sequence). No DNA is given; TCRdb re-called the 5' RACE reads and lists each CDR3 protein once. There are tens of thousands of distinct CDR3 sequences in the sample, with 5% to 6.5% held by the top ten. The chain is built from TRBV20-1 and TRBJ2-2; TCRdb selects TRBD2, and the lack of DNA leaves this call unchecked. Sequencing was performed on blood. This TCR came from a human donor with ulcerative colitis or Crohn's disease, or a healthy co-twin of an affected twin (not recorded which). CDR3 amino acids: CSAGTSGLTGELFF.